One and the same sample provided the 3 T cell receptor beta chains below, sequenced in a study of blood T cell repertoires in COVID-19. Using immunoSEQ multiplex PCR, the repertoire was profiled, and TCRdb retains in-frame clones only, with some absent. The sample gives nearly 200,000 clones, 65% to 85% of which show up once; around 7.5% is in the top ten. Sequencing was performed on PBMCs or T cells enriched from blood (not recorded which). The receptor set was obtained from a man in his forties who had recovered from COVID-19.

About this clone itself: Other DNA sequences within the sample encode an identical CDR3. The chain links TRBV6-5 to TRBJ1-5; D is perhaps TRBD1 (6 bases). Trimming removed 4 bases from V and 7 bases from J, with 8 bases in between. Germline V CDR1 and CDR2: MNHEY, SVGAGI. CDR3 length: 12 amino acids. CDR3 sequence reads: CASSSQGQPQHF. DNA for the CDR3: TGTGCCAGCAGTTCTCAGGGGCAGCCCCAGCATTTT.

The chain joins TRBV5-5 to TRBJ2-2; 8 bases agree with TRBD2. From germline, CDR1 is SGHKS and CDR2 YYEKEE (reference sequence). V lost 0 bases to trimming and J lost 1 base; unmatched junction nucleotides: 2. The CDR3 totals 16 residues. The CDR3 sequence is CASSLAAGGNTGELFF. DNA for the CDR3: TGTGCCAGCAGCTTGGCTGCGGGGGGGAACACCGGGGAGCTGTTTTTT.

This chain links TRBV14 with TRBJ2-1, with TRBD1 matching 9 bases. Germline lookup yields CDR1 SGHDN and CDR2 FVKESK. The junction had 0 bases not matched to a gene; V was cut back by 4 bases and J by 5 bases. CDR3 length equals 13 residues. As DNA, the CDR3 is TGTGCCAGCAGCCGGACAGGGGACAATGAGCAGTTCTTC. Amino acids: CASSRTGDNEQFF. The full variable domain, its missing parts supplied by reference TRBV14 and TRBJ2-1, is EAGVTQFPSHSVIEKGQTVTLRCDPISGHDNLYWYRRVMGKEIKFLLHFVKESKQDESGMPNNRFLAERTGGTYSTLKVQPAELEDSGVYFCASSRTGDNEQFFGPGTRLTVL.